Listed here are 23 T cell receptor beta chains from one sample, sequenced in a study of OX40 agonist ivuxolimab in advanced cancers. Here immunoSEQ multiplex PCR was the method, and the copy in TCRdb shows in-frame clones only, minus some. The repertoire consists of almost 50,000 clones, with around 84% occurring once and the leading ten covering over 1.5%. Material: CD4+ or CD8+ T cells sorted from blood, obtained in a trial of the OX40 agonist ivuxolimab. The receptors stem from an adult with an advanced solid tumor such as melanoma, head and neck, liver or kidney cancer.

J is TRBJ2-1 and V is TRBV29-1; a possible D gene is TRBD1 (6 bases). The V end was cut by 7 bases, the J end by 2 bases, with 15 bases between. This CDR3 has 14 amino acids. Looked up from germline, CDR1 is SQVTM and CDR2 is ANQGSEA. The CDR3 DNA follows: TGCAGCGCCTCACAGGGTAGGGCCTACAATGAGCAGTTCTTC. It is translated as CSASQGRAYNEQFF.

In DNA form, the CDR3 reads TGTGCCAGCAGCCCGGGGGGGTCCACCGGGGAGCTGTTTTTT. It is translated as CASSPGGSTGELFF. The chain employs TRBV7-3 and TRBJ2-2; 8 positions agree with TRBD2. CDR1 SGHTA and CDR2 FQGTGA come from the germline V gene. CDR3 length equals 14 residues. V gave up 5 bases and J gave up 4 bases; unmatched junction bases: 3.

The chain uses TRBV5-4 and TRBJ2-3, with 9 bases aligning to TRBD2. Germline V gene sequence: CDR1 SGHNT, CDR2 YYREEE (reference sequence). The CDR3 has 15 residues. Trimming at V came to 4 bases and at J to 2 bases, leaving 5 bases not matched to a gene. CDR3 sequence: CASSQSGGTTDTQYF. The CDR3 bases are TGTGCCAGCAGCCAAAGCGGGGGGACCACAGATACGCAGTATTTT.

The chain combines TRBV7-9 with TRBJ2-5; 10 nucleotides align to TRBD2. The V and J ends lost 1 base and 6 bases, in that order; junction bases with no gene match: 8. The CDR3 covers 16 residues. Germline V gene lookup returns CDR1 SEHNR and CDR2 FQNEAQ (reference sequence). DNA of the CDR3: TGTGCCAGCAGCTTAGTACTAGCGGGGAACCCAAAGACCCAGTACTTC. Translating it yields CASSLVLAGNPKTQYF.

The V call is TRBV11-2, the J call TRBJ2-7; D gene uncertain. This CDR3 comprises 16 residues. The ends were cut back, 0 bases at V and 1 base at J, with 13 bases in the middle. Germline loops: CDR1 SGHAT, CDR2 FQNNGV. The CDR3 DNA reads as TGTGCCAGCAGCTTAGATCTCGAAACAGCTTCCTACGAGCAGTACTTC. Amino acid sequence: CASSLDLETASYEQYF.

The chain links TRBV19 to TRBJ1-5, with TRBD1 as a possible D gene (6 bases). The CDR3 spans 17 residues. The V end lost 3 bases, the J end lost 6 bases, and 21 bases lay between the germline ends. The germline gives CDR1 LNHDA, CDR2 SQIVND (reference sequence). The CDR3 reads CASSMYLDRGFGQPQHF. The CDR3 DNA sequence: TGTGCCAGTAGTATGTACCTGGACAGAGGTTTTGGTCAGCCCCAGCATTTT.

This rearrangement joins TRBV9 to TRBJ2-1; TRBD1 matches at 8 bases. Germline values: CDR1 SGDLS, CDR2 YYNGEE. CDR3 length equals 15 residues. Trimming removed 0 bases from V and 9 bases from J; junction bases left unmatched: 8. In nucleotides, the CDR3 is TGTGCCAGCAGCGTAGGACAGGGGAAAGAGGGTGAGCAGTTCTTC. Protein: CASSVGQGKEGEQFF.

In its sample, this clone was seen a few times. This rearrangement joins TRBV4-1 to TRBJ1-4; D call uncertain. Germline CDR1 MGHRA, CDR2 YSYEKL. V dropped 1 base and J dropped 5 bases, with 11 bases sitting between them. This CDR3 is 15 amino acids long. In DNA form, the CDR3 reads TGCGCCAGCAGCCAAGTACCCGACCCAAATGAAAAACTGTTTTTT. It is translated as CASSQVPDPNEKLFF.

The chain has TRBV5-5 and TRBJ2-7; D is undetermined. Germline CDR1 reads SGHKS; CDR2 reads YYEKEE (reference sequence). V was shortened by 2 bases and J by 5 bases, with 5 bases between the two germline ends. The CDR3 consists of 11 residues. The CDR3 protein is CASSLTDEQYF. CDR3 DNA: TGTGCCAGCAGCTTAACGGACGAGCAGTACTTC.

This clone was seen once. The chain carries TRBV10-1 and TRBJ2-1; D unclear. Between the trimmed V and J ends, which lost 1 base and 9 bases, there was a span of 22 bases. Germline V CDR1 and CDR2: WNHNN, SYGVQD (reference sequence). The CDR3 runs to 17 residues. CDR3 sequence reads: CASSEWGSRTLPGEQFF. The CDR3 DNA is TGCGCCAGCAGTGAGTGGGGATCTAGGACCCTGCCGGGTGAGCAGTTCTTC.

This clone is a singleton in its sample. The rearrangement links TRBV18 to TRBJ1-3; no reliable D call. The V end lost 2 bases, the J end lost 0 bases, and 8 bases lay between the germline ends. CDR3 size: 15 residues. Germline V gene data show CDR1 as KGHSH and CDR2 as LQKENI. CDR3: CASSPRPDSGNTIYF. DNA of the CDR3: TGTGCCAGCTCACCAAGGCCAGACTCTGGAAACACCATATATTTT. The full variable domain, in which reference TRBV18 and TRBJ1-3 provide the parts outside the CDR3, is NAGVMQNPRHLVRRRGQEARLRCSPMKGHSHVYWYRQLPEEGLKFMVYLQKENIIDESGMPKERFSAEFPKEGPSILRIQQVVRGDSAAYFCASSPRPDSGNTIYFGEGSWLTVV.

The chain couples TRBV7-9 to TRBJ2-3; D assignment may be TRBD1 or TRBD2 (5 bases each). This CDR3 spans 13 amino acids. Germline assignment: CDR1 SEHNR and CDR2 FQNEAQ (reference sequence). Deletions cut 6 bases from V and 6 bases from J, with 13 bases between. CDR3 coding DNA: TGTGCCAGCAGTCTTACTGGGGGTGATACGCAGTATTTT. It specifies CASSLTGGDTQYF.

V is TRBV28 and J is TRBJ2-6, with TRBD1 matching over 10 bases. The CDR3 has 21 residues. V lost 2 bases and J lost 2; bases outside the gene matches: 15. From germline, CDR1 is MDHEN and CDR2 SYDVKM. The CDR3 region has the DNA TGTGCCAGCAGTTTACTGTGGGACAGGGGACCCTCTAGGCCTGGGGCCAACGTCCTGACTTTC. Its protein product is CASSLLWDRGPSRPGANVLTF.

The J gene is TRBJ2-2, the V gene TRBV5-1, with D possibly being TRBD1 (5 bases). The germline V gene has CDR1 SGHRS and CDR2 YFSETQ. The CDR3 has 14 amino acids. Trimming left V 1 base short and J 4 bases short, with 8 bases between. As DNA, the CDR3 is TGCGCCAGCAGCTTGCGGCAGGGCACCGGGGAGCTGTTTTTT. Residues: CASSLRQGTGELFF.

J is TRBJ2-3 and V is TRBV13, with 8 bases aligning to TRBD2. Trimming removed 5 bases from V and 6 bases from J; junction bases left unmatched: 19. Germline values: CDR1 PRHDT, CDR2 FYEKMQ (reference sequence). CDR3 length equals 18 residues. CDR3 loop: CASSLSVTGTRLGDTQYF. As DNA, the CDR3 is TGTGCCAGCAGCCTTAGCGTTACCGGGACTAGGCTTGGGGATACGCAGTATTTT.

The chain links TRBV5-1 to TRBJ2-7, with 7 nucleotides matching TRBD1. Unmatched junction bases numbered 3, after V lost 0 bases and J lost 0 bases. CDR1 SGHRS and CDR2 YFSETQ come from the germline V gene. The CDR3 runs 15 residues. The CDR3 nucleotides read TGCGCCAGCAGCTTGGAGGGACAGAGCTCCTACGAGCAGTACTTC. Translated, it gives CASSLEGQSSYEQYF.

V gene TRBV19 combines with J gene TRBJ1-5; unclear D gene. Germline lookup yields CDR1 LNHDA and CDR2 SQIVND (reference sequence). V gave up 6 bases and J gave up 0 bases, with 12 bases separating them. The CDR3 extends over 15 amino acids. The chain's CDR3 is CASSDVYISNQPQHF. The CDR3 coding sequence is TGTGCCAGTAGCGACGTATACATTAGCAATCAGCCCCAGCATTTT.

This clone was picked up a small number of times. The gene calls are TRBV30 and TRBJ2-6; unclear D gene. The germline V gene has CDR1 GTSNPN and CDR2 SVGIG (reference sequence). The CDR3 consists of 19 residues. V gave up 0 bases and J gave up 3 bases, with 21 bases separating them. CDR3 loop: CAWSVAPGSVGYGANVLTF. CDR3 nucleotide sequence: TGTGCCTGGAGTGTAGCCCCCGGATCCGTGGGTTATGGGGCCAACGTCCTGACTTTC.

The chain has TRBV5-1 and TRBJ2-2, with 11 bases lining up with TRBD1. V lost 3 bases and J lost 0; bases outside the gene matches: 1. This CDR3 is built from 16 residues. The V gene's germline CDR1 is SGHRS and CDR2 YFSETQ. The CDR3 bases are TGCGCCAGCAGCTCGGGACAGGGGGCGAACACCGGGGAGCTGTTTTTT. This translates into CASSSGQGANTGELFF. Looking up the rest from reference TRBV5-1 and TRBJ2-2 gives the full variable domain: KAGVTQTPRYLIKTRGQQVTLSCSPISGHRSVSWYQQTPGQGLQFLFEYFSETQRNKGNFPGRFSGRQFSNSRSEMNVSTLELGDSALYLCASSSGQGANTGELFFGEGSRLTVL.

The rearrangement uses TRBV5-1 and TRBJ2-5; either TRBD1 or TRBD2 may supply D (5 bases each). Germline loops: CDR1 SGHRS, CDR2 YFSETQ. V lost 4 bases and J lost 1, with 14 bases in between. This CDR3 is 15 amino acids long. The CDR3 sequence: CASSDGADRQETQYF. In nucleotides, the CDR3 is TGCGCCAGCAGCGACGGGGCGGATCGCCAAGAGACCCAGTACTTC.

The chain couples TRBV29-1 to TRBJ2-7, with a weak D call TRBD1 (5 bases). Trimming shortened V by 5 bases and J by 0 bases, and 14 bases separated the two germline ends. Germline V gene sequence: CDR1 SQVTM, CDR2 ANQGSEA. This CDR3 comprises 14 residues. CDR3 bases: TGCAGCGTTTTGACAGACCTCATCTCCTACGAGCAGTACTTC. Its translation: CSVLTDLISYEQYF.

The chain employs TRBV28 and TRBJ2-7; maybe TRBD2 (6 bases). Looked up from germline, CDR1 is MDHEN and CDR2 is SYDVKM. Deletions cut 6 bases from V and 0 bases from J, with 15 bases between. The CDR3 runs 15 residues. CDR3 sequence reads: CASSSYGGFSYEQYF. CDR3 DNA sequence: TGTGCCAGCAGCTCGTACGGGGGATTCTCCTACGAGCAGTACTTC.

The gene calls are TRBV7-9 and TRBJ1-2, with D possibly being TRBD1 (6 bases). The CDR3 extends over 13 amino acids. From germline, CDR1 is SEHNR and CDR2 FQNEAQ (reference sequence). Trimming removed 3 bases at V and 7 bases at J, with 12 bases between. This CDR3 is CASSFTGAGGYTF. The CDR3 DNA sequence: TGTGCCAGCAGCTTTACGGGGGCGGGTGGCTACACCTTC.